The clone carrying this T cell receptor (beta chain) appeared many times. The read is 3 residues too short to cover the CDR3 end, so that end is filled in from the germline J gene. The sample belongs to a study of T cell clonality in common variable immunodeficiency. Measured with immunoSEQ multiplex PCR; TCRdb has only the in-frame clones, and not every one. The sample was found to contain roughly 70,000 clones, and every one recurs. The V segment lost 5 bases and the J segment 3 bases; nucleotides outside the gene matches: 3. The CDR3 loop spans 14 amino acids. Per germline, CDR1 SQVTM and CDR2 ANQGSEA.

Input material: peripheral blood mononuclear cells. The receptor was isolated from a person aged 18 to 70 in good health. The V and J genes are TRBV29-1 and TRBJ1-3; 11 bases align to TRBD1. CDR3 residues: CSVRTGGFGNTIYF. The CDR3 DNA, read in part, is TGCAGCGTTCGGACAGGGGGCTTTGGAAACACC.